This is a list of T cell receptor beta chains from one sample in a study of neurological immune-mediated disorders. TCRdb reanalysed the 5' RACE reads using MiXCR and keeps one entry per CDR3 protein. The sample consists of tens of thousands of distinct CDR3 sequences, around 1.9% of them appearing once. Source material: PBMCs. These receptor sequences come from a woman aged 40 to 50 with multiple sclerosis. Both conserved end residues are part of each CDR3. A D gene is named only where the DNA matches it firmly. Where a row states a size, it is once, few, many or the class of an expanded clone; other rows omit it.

clone size	V gene	J gene	D gene	CDR3 DNA	CDR3 protein
NA	TRBV5-1	TRBJ2-3	TRBD2	TGCGCCAGCAGCTTATTTAAAGGCTCTCGGGGGGATACACAGTATTTT	CASSLFKGSRGDTQYF
NA	TRBV10-3	TRBJ2-1	NA	TGTGCCATCAGTGGTTCTATTCTGTACGGGGTGCAGATGGATGAGCAGTTCTTC	CAISGSILYGVQMDEQFF
many	TRBV7-2	TRBJ2-5	NA	TGTGCCAGCAGCCCCCTTCGGGTGCTCCAAGAGACCCAGTACTTC	CASSPLRVLQETQYF
many	TRBV5-1	TRBJ1-3	NA	TGCGCCAGTTCCCGGGCCCTCTCTGGAAACACCATATATTTT	CASSRALSGNTIYF
few	TRBV5-1	TRBJ1-2	NA	TGCGCCAGCAGTACCGCAGGGGTCTATGGCTACACCTTC	CASSTAGVYGYTF
many	TRBV15	TRBJ2-3	NA	TGTGCCACCAGCACGAGATCCGGACCGGGCACAGATACGCAGTATTTT	CATSTRSGPGTDTQYF
NA	TRBV10-3	TRBJ1-2	NA	TGTGCCATCAGTGAGTCCTTCCTCGTCGTTAACTATGGCTACACCTTC	CAISESFLVVNYGYTF
many	TRBV29-1	TRBJ1-3	NA	TGCAGCGTGACGGTCACTGGAAACACCATATATTTT	CSVTVTGNTIYF
many	TRBV9	TRBJ2-3	NA	TGTGCCAGCAGCGTCTCCACCTCAGATACGCAGTATTTT	CASSVSTSDTQYF
many	TRBV10-3	TRBJ2-2	NA	TGTGCCATCAGCGAGACGGGTAACGGGGAGCTGTTTTTT	CAISETGNGELFF
NA	TRBV20-1	TRBJ2-1	TRBD2	TGCAGTGCTAGAGGCCGGGTAGCGGGGGCCGGGATCTACAATGAGCAGTTCTTC	CSARGRVAGAGIYNEQFF
many	TRBV3-1	TRBJ2-4	NA	TGTGCCAGCAGCCGGGTGGGGAACATTCAGTACTTC	CASSRVGNIQYF
many	TRBV5-1	TRBJ1-6	NA	TGCGCCAGCAGCTTGGGGCGGGATTCACCCCTCCACTTT	CASSLGRDSPLHF
many	TRBV5-1	TRBJ2-7	NA	TGCGCCAGCAGGGGTGGTGGCTACGAGCAGTACTTC	CASRGGGYEQYF
many	TRBV20-1	TRBJ2-3	NA	TGCAGTGCTAGAAGTCCGCAGAGCACAGATACGCAGTATTTT	CSARSPQSTDTQYF
many	TRBV5-5	TRBJ1-6	NA	TGTGCCAGCAGCCCCGCGGGCCAGATCCGACTCCACTTT	CASSPAGQIRLHF
many	TRBV20-1	TRBJ1-1	TRBD1	TGCAGTGCTGTCCAGTGGGACAGGGGGGAAACTGAAGCTTTCTTT	CSAVQWDRGETEAFF
many	TRBV12-3/TRBV12-4	TRBJ1-1	NA	TGTGCCAGCACCCTATGGGGGGCTAGTTCTGAAGCTTTCTTT	CASTLWGASSEAFF
many	TRBV11-2	TRBJ1-2	TRBD1	TGTGCCAGCAGCTTAGGACAGGGCTATGGCTACACCTTC	CASSLGQGYGYTF
many	TRBV5-1	TRBJ2-3	NA	TGCGCCAGCAGCTCTACAGGGATGGATACGCAGTATTTT	CASSSTGMDTQYF
many	TRBV5-1	TRBJ1-2	NA	TGCGCCAGCAGCTTGGGTGTAGTCTATGGCTACACCTTC	CASSLGVVYGYTF
many	TRBV4-1	TRBJ1-2	NA	TGCGCCAGCAGCCAAGATCTGTATTGGGGCACCTCTCTAGGCTACACCTTC	CASSQDLYWGTSLGYTF
many	TRBV5-4	TRBJ1-2	NA	TGTGCCAGCAGCAAGGCGGACAGTCGAGGCTACACCTTC	CASSKADSRGYTF
many	TRBV5-1	TRBJ1-2	NA	TGCGCCAGCAGCTTGGCTAGCCAGGGATATGGCTACACCTTC	CASSLASQGYGYTF
many	TRBV7-9	TRBJ2-7	NA	TGTGCCAGCAGCGTAAGTCGCGGCGGCGAGCAGTACTTC	CASSVSRGGEQYF
many	TRBV7-8	TRBJ1-5	NA	TGTGCCAGCAGCTTAGAGAGGGCTCCTAATCAGCCCCAGCATTTT	CASSLERAPNQPQHF
medium-sized	TRBV5-1	TRBJ2-7	NA	TGCGCCAGCAGCTCCGGGAGCTCCTACGAGCAGTACTTC	CASSSGSSYEQYF
many	TRBV5-1	TRBJ1-2	TRBD1	TGCGCCAGCAGCTTGCAGACAGGGACCTATGGCTACACCTTC	CASSLQTGTYGYTF
many	TRBV7-8	TRBJ1-2	NA	TGTGCCAGCAGTGTGACCTCCTATGGCTACACCTTC	CASSVTSYGYTF
NA	TRBV5-1	TRBJ2-3	NA	TGCGACAGCAGCTTGGACAGAGATACGCAGTATTTT	CDSSLDRDTQYF